This T cell receptor beta chain was found in a study of technical replicates of blood from a few donors. V lost 7 bases and J lost 0, with 4 bases in between. Germline V gives CDR1 ENHRY, CDR2 SYGVKD. CDR3 length equals 12 residues. Here immunoSEQ multiplex PCR was the method, and the copy in TCRdb shows in-frame clones only, minus some. The sample carries 70,000 to 85,000 clones, 95% to 98% recorded once. Sequencing was done on a sample of T cells isolated from PBMCs. The rearrangement uses TRBV10-3 and TRBJ1-3; D uncertain. This clonotype was sampled from a human donor in good health. The CDR3 sequence: CAITSSGNTIYF. In DNA, the CDR3 is TGTGCCATCACCAGCTCTGGAAACACCATATATTTT.